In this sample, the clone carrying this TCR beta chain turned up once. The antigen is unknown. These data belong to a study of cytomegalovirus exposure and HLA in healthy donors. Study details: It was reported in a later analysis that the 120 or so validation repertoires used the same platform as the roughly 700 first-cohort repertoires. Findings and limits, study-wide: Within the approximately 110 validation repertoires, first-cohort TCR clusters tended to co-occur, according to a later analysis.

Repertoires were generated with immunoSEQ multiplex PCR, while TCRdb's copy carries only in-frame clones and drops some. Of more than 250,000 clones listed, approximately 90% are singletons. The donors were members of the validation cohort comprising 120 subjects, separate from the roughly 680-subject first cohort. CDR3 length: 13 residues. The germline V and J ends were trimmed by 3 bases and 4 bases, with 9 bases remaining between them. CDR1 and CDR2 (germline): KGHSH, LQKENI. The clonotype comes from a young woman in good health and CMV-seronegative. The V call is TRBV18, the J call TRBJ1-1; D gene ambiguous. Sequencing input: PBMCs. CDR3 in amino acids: CASSPRKLTEAFF. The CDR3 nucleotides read TGTGCCAGCTCACCGCGGAAGCTCACTGAAGCTTTCTTT. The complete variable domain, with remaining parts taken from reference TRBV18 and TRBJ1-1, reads NAGVMQNPRHLVRRRGQEARLRCSPMKGHSHVYWYRQLPEEGLKFMVYLQKENIIDESGMPKERFSAEFPKEGPSILRIQQVVRGDSAAYFCASSPRKLTEAFFGQGTRLTVV.